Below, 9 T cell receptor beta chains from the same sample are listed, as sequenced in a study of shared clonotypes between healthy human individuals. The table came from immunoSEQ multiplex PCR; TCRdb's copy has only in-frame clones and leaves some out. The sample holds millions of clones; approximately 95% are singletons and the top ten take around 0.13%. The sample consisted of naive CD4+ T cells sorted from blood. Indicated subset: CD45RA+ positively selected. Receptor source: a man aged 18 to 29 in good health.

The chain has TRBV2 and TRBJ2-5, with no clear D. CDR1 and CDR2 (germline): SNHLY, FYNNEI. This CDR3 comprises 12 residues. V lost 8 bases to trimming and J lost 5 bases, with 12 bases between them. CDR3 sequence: CASALHGETQYF. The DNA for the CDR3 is TGTGCCAGCGCGCTCCACGGGGAGACCCAGTACTTC.

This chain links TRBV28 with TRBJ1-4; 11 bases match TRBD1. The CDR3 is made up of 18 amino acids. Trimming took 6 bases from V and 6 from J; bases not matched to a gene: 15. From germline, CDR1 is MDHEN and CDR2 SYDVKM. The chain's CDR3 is CASRFSPGQGVLYEKLFF. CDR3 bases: TGTGCCAGCAGATTTTCCCCGGGACAGGGGGTACTCTATGAAAAACTGTTTTTT.

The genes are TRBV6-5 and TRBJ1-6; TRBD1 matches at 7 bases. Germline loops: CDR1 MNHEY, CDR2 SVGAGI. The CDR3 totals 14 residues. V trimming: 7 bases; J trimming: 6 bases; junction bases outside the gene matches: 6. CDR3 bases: TGTGCCAGCACCCGACAGGGATCTAATTCACCCCTCCACTTT. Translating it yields CASTRQGSNSPLHF.

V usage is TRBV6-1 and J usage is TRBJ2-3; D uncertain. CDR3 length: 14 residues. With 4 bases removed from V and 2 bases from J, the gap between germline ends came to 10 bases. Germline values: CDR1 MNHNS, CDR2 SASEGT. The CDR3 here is CASSVGRDTDTQYF. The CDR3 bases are TGTGCCAGCAGTGTTGGACGTGACACAGATACGCAGTATTTT.

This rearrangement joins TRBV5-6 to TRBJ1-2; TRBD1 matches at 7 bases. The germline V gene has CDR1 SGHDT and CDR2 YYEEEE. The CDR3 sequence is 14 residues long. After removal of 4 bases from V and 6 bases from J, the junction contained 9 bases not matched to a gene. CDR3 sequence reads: CASSVTGVVDGYTF. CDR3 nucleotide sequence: TGTGCCAGCAGCGTCACAGGGGTAGTAGATGGCTACACCTTC.

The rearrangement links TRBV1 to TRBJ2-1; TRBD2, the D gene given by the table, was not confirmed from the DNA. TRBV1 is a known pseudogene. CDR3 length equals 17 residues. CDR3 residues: CTSSQDSGTRGIDEQFF. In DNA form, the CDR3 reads TGCACCAGCAGCCAAGATTCCGGGACTAGAGGAATCGATGAGCAGTTCTTC.

The CDR3 spells CASSPPGLAGDRYNEQFF. The CDR3 coding sequence is TGCGCCAGCAGCCCGCCGGGACTAGCGGGAGATCGCTACAATGAGCAGTTCTTC. The chain employs TRBV5-1 and TRBJ2-1; 14 bases fit TRBD2. From germline, CDR1 is SGHRS and CDR2 YFSETQ. This CDR3 has 18 residues. The trim removed 4 bases at V and 3 bases at J, leaving 9 bases unmatched.

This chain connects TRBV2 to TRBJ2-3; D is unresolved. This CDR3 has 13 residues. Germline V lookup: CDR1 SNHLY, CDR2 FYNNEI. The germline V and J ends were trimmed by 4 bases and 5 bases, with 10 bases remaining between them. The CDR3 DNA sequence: TGTGCCAGCAGTGGGACCCGAGTAGATACGCAGTATTTT. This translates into CASSGTRVDTQYF.

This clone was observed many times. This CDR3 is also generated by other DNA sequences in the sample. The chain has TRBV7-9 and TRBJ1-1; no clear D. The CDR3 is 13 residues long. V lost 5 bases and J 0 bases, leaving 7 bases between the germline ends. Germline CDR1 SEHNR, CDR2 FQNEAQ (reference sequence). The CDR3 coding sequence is TGTGCCAGCAGCCGGGAAATGAACACTGAAGCTTTCTTT. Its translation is CASSREMNTEAFF. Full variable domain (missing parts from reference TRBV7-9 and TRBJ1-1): DTGVSQNPRHKITKRGQNVTFRCDPISEHNRLYWYRQTLGQGPEFLTYFQNEAQLEKSRLLSDRFSAERPKGSFSTLEIQRTEQGDSAMYLCASSREMNTEAFFGQGTRLTVV.